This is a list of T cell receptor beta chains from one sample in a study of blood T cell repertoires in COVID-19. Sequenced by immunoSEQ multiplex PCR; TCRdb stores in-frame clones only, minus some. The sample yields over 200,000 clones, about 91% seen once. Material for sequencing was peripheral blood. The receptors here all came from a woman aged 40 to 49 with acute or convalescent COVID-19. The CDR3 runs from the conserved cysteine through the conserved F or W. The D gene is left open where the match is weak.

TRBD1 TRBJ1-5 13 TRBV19 TGTGCCAGTAGTAACGACAGGGTTCAGCCCCAGCATTTT CASSNDRVQPQHF
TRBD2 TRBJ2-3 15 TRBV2 TGTGCCAGCAGTGAGGTCCTAGCGGGTGAGGATACGCAGTATTTT CASSEVLAGEDTQYF
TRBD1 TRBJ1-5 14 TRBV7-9 TGTGCCAGCAGCCCGGACAGGGGCGAACAGCCCCAGCATTTT CASSPDRGEQPQHF
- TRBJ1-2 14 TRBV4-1 TGCGCCAGCAGCCAAGATGGGCGGACAGATGGCTACACCTTC CASSQDGRTDGYTF
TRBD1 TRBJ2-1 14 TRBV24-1 TGTGCCACCAGTGACCCGACAGGGGGCAATGTGCAGTTCTTC CATSDPTGGNVQFF
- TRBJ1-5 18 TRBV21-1 TGTGCCAGCACCCTACCCCTTCCCGGGACAGGGTGCAATCAGCCCCAGCATTTT CASTLPLPGTGCNQPQHF
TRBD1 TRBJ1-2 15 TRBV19 TGTGCCAGTAGTATAGGGCAGGGGGAACGCTATGGCTACACCTTC CASSIGQGERYGYTF
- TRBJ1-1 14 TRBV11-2 TGTGCCAGCAGCCTAAAACGACAGGTCTCTGAAGCTTTCTTT CASSLKRQVSEAFF
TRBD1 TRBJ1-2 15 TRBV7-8 TGTGCCAGCAGCCCGAACCCGACAGGGAACTATGGCTACACCTTC CASSPNPTGNYGYTF
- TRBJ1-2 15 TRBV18 TGTGCCAGCTCACCGAGGACAGAAGCTAACTATGGCTACACCTTC CASSPRTEANYGYTF
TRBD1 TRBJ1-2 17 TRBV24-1 TGTGCCACCAGTGAGGGTGGACAGGCAATCGACGGCTATGGCTACACCTTC CATSEGGQAIDGYGYTF
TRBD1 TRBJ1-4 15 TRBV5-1 TGCGCCAGCAGCTTGTCTGACAGGGGAGGGGAAAAACTGTTTTTT CASSLSDRGGEKLFF